These 27 T cell receptor beta chains came from one sample sequenced in a study of tumor-infiltrating lymphocytes in primary liver carcinoma. Constant-region priming of roughly 0.45 ug total RNA yielded TCR beta cDNA. Each TCR beta library was derived from three nested multiplex PCR rounds that employed slightly modified ARM-PCR. Forward primers for TRBV1-TRBV30 and a C-beta reverse primer served the first two PCR rounds, at around 9 cycles each. TCRdb recomputed calls from the multiplex PCR reads with MiXCR, one row per CDR3 protein. The repertoire consists of about 97,000 distinct CDR3 sequences, with about 63% occurring once and the leading ten covering 12%. Without any cell sorting, about 18-30 mg of bulk tissue yielded co-extracted RNA and DNA. The sequenced material came from liver tumor tissue from sampling region 2. Subset reported: tumor region T2, inferior pole. These receptors all come from a woman aged 55-70 years with primary liver carcinoma and hepatitis B virus infection.

The V gene is TRBV2, the J gene TRBJ1-1; no reliable D call. The germline V and J ends were trimmed by 7 bases and 3 bases, with 9 bases remaining between them. The CDR3 is made up of 12 amino acids. The germline CDR1 and CDR2 sequences are SNHLY and FYNNEI. The CDR3 sequence is CASTERYTEAFF. As DNA, the CDR3 is TGTGCCAGCACTGAGAGGTACACTGAAGCTTTCTTT.

Concerning this clonotype: It may be a read error: a sequence one base away is much more abundant. V and J are TRBV30 and TRBJ1-5; no definite D call. The CDR3 has 13 residues. Germline V gene lookup returns CDR1 GTSNPN and CDR2 SVGIG (reference sequence). This CDR3 reads CAWRVGSSQPQHF. DNA of the CDR3: TGTGCCTGGAGAGTCGGTAGCAGTCAGCCCCAGCATTTT. Variable domain in full (rest from reference TRBV30 and TRBJ1-5): SQTIHQWPATLVQPVGSPLSLECTVEGTSNPNLYWYRQAAGRGLQLLFYSVGIGQISSEVPQNLSASRPQDRQFILSSKKLLLSDSGFYLCAWRVGSSQPQHFGDGTRLSIL.

For this clonotype: Relative to the germline gene, one junction end is altered; a read error may explain this. The rearrangement links TRBV20-1 to TRBJ1-2, with D maybe TRBD1 (5 bases). CDR3 length equals 13 residues. From germline, CDR1 is DFQATT and CDR2 SNEGSKA (reference sequence). Here the CDR3 reads CRRGTGLGYDYTF. As DNA, the CDR3 is TGCAGACGGGGGACGGGGTTGGGCTATGACTACACCTTC.

A note on this clonotype: An end of the junction does not agree with germline; a read error may underlie this. The chain links TRBV11-3 to TRBJ2-3, with D perhaps matching TRBD2 (6 bases). The CDR3 is made up of 19 amino acids. Germline V gives CDR1 SGHNT, CDR2 YENEEA. CDR3 sequence reads: CASSPGTGGLTFQRDKQYF. The CDR3 nucleotides are TGTGCCAGCAGCCCCGGGACTGGCGGACTAACATTCCAACGGGATAAGCAGTATTTT.

This clonotype has only a few counts. This chain joins TRBV5-1 and TRBJ2-7; TRBD1 agrees at 8 bases. There are 14 residues in the CDR3. V dropped 2 bases and J dropped 3; count of bases not matched to a gene: 4. Germline CDR1 is SGHRS and CDR2 is YFSETQ. CDR3 protein: CASSFLGQVYEQYF. The DNA for the CDR3 is TGCGCCAGCAGCTTTTTGGGACAGGTCTACGAGCAGTACTTC.

The chain joins TRBV28 to TRBJ2-6, with TRBD2 as a possible D gene (7 bases). From germline, CDR1 is MDHEN and CDR2 SYDVKM. The V end was cut by 5 bases, the J end by 6 bases, with 17 bases between. The CDR3 totals 16 residues. This CDR3 reads CASSKRGGTEANVLTF. DNA of the CDR3: TGTGCCAGCAGTAAAAGGGGGGGCACTGAGGCCAACGTCCTGACTTTC.

With respect to this clonotype: An end of the junction differs from the germline gene, which may be a read error. The J gene is TRBJ2-7, the V gene TRBV4-2; D remains unclear. Germline V gene data show CDR1 as LGHNA and CDR2 as YNFKEQ. The CDR3 has 15 amino acids. The CDR3 spells CASSQGVLGSYEQYF. CDR3 nucleotide sequence: TGTGCCAGCAGCCAAGGGGTACTCGGCTCCTATGAGCAGTACTTC.

Worth noting for this clonotype: Compared with germline, one end of the junction differs, possibly owing to a read error. The gene calls are TRBV6-5 and TRBJ2-6; TRBD1 matches at 7 bases. The CDR3 has 16 amino acids. CDR1 MNHEY and CDR2 SVGAGI come from the germline V gene. For the CDR3, the DNA is TGTGCCAGCAGGGGGACAGTGGAGGTTGGGGCCAACGCCCTGACTTTC. Amino acids: CASRGTVEVGANALTF.

Concerning this clonotype: A read error may be the cause here, since a much bigger clone is one base away. The V gene is TRBV5-1, the J gene TRBJ2-1; the D gene is possibly TRBD1 (5 bases). V shed 0 bases and J shed 10 bases, with 20 bases lying between them. This CDR3 spans 16 amino acids. The V gene's germline CDR1 is SGHRS and CDR2 YFSETQ. In DNA, the CDR3 is TGCGCCAGCAGCTTGGCGAGGACATGGGGAAACATCGAGCAGTTCTTC. Its translation: CASSLARTWGNIEQFF.

With regard to this clonotype: It is likely a read error, because the conserved phenylalanine at the end of the CDR3 is missing. This chain joins TRBV28 and TRBJ2-3; TRBD2 matches 7 bases. Germline assignment: CDR1 MDHEN and CDR2 SYDVKM. Unmatched junction bases numbered 12, after V lost 2 bases and J lost 4 bases. This CDR3 spans 17 amino acids. CDR3 coding DNA: TGTGCCAGCAGTTTACCGCGGGGGACTGGGGACTCAGATACGCAGTATATT. As protein: CASSLPRGTGDSDTQYI.

CDR3 nucleotides: TGCGCCAGCAACGACAGGACGTTATACTATGGCTACACCTTC. Amino acids: CASNDRTLYYGYTF. V gene TRBV10-2 combines with J gene TRBJ1-2; possible D gene TRBD1, 6 bases. The CDR3 has 14 residues. The germline V and J ends were trimmed by 7 bases and 3 bases, with 15 bases remaining between them. Germline CDR1 is WSHSY and CDR2 is SAAADI.

This sequence joins TRBV29-1 and TRBJ2-3, with D perhaps TRBD1 or TRBD2 (5 bases each). The germline V and J ends were trimmed by 7 bases and 1 base, with 15 bases remaining between them. Germline assignment: CDR1 SQVTM and CDR2 ANQGSEA. The CDR3 has 14 residues. The CDR3 nucleotides read TGCAGCGCCCATCGGGACCCCGGCACAGATACGCAGTATTTT. Translation gives CSAHRDPGTDTQYF.

This clonotype was counted a few times. Lacking the conserved final phenylalanine or tryptophan, this CDR3 likely reflects a read error. CDR3 loop: CASSSGGADYEQYL. CDR3 bases: TGTGCCAGCAGTTCGGGGGGGGCTGACTACGAGCAGTACCTC. J is TRBJ2-7 and V is TRBV28; 8 bases match TRBD2. The CDR3 contains 14 residues. Germline V gene sequence: CDR1 MDHEN, CDR2 SYDVKM. Losses at the gene ends were 4 bases for V and 3 bases for J; bases not matched to a gene: 5.

Note on this clonotype: The CDR3 carries no conserved terminal phenylalanine or tryptophan, so it likely arises from a read error. It is unclear where the CDR3 begins or ends on the DNA, so no DNA is shown, and the CDR3 is as TCRdb lists it. The chain carries TRBV11-2 and TRBJ2-1; no DNA check was done on the table's D call, TRBD1. Germline CDR1 is SGHAT and CDR2 is FQNNGV. The CDR3 region is 17 residues in length, termini included. The CDR3 sequence: CTSSLTHGQGYRGEQSL.

This clonotype turned up a few times. Possible read error: a much larger clone is one base away. The rearrangement uses TRBV7-8 and TRBJ2-2; D uncertain. CDR1 and CDR2 (germline): SGHVS, FQNEAQ. V was trimmed by 0 bases and J by 2 bases, leaving 7 bases between them. The CDR3 contains 15 residues. The CDR3 DNA reads as TGTGCCAGCAGCTTAGCGAGAAGAAACACCGGGGAGCTGTTTTTT. This translates into CASSLARRNTGELFF.

Notes on this clonotype: The junction shows a germline mismatch at one end, possibly a read error. This chain links TRBV12-3 or TRBV12-4 with TRBJ1-1, with D maybe TRBD1 (5 bases). The CDR3 spans 13 residues. This CDR3 reads CASTQGWYTEAFF. DNA of the CDR3: TGCGCCAGCACCCAGGGTTGGTACACTGAAGCTTTCTTT.

Remarks on this clonotype: A read error may produce the germline difference seen at one junction end. The chain carries TRBV12-3 or TRBV12-4 and TRBJ2-7, with D possibly matching TRBD2 (5 bases). The CDR3 consists of 13 residues. The CDR3 DNA reads as TGTGCCAGCTGTTTAACCAGCGGTACCGCGCGGTACTTC. Its protein product is CASCLTSGTARYF.

Points on this clonotype: One end of the junction is discordant with germline, which a read error may explain. This rearrangement joins TRBV11-2 to TRBJ2-7, with 8 bases lining up with TRBD2. CDR1 is SGHAT and CDR2 is FQNNGV in the germline V gene. CDR3 size: 16 residues. The chain's CDR3 is CVSMTPGREARGEQYF. CDR3 DNA: TGTGTCAGCATGACTCCTGGGCGGGAGGCAAGGGGGGAGCAGTACTTT.

This clonotype was counted at least ten times. This sequence joins TRBV5-1 and TRBJ1-1, with D perhaps matching TRBD1 (5 bases). The CDR3 spans 13 residues. CDR1 is SGHRS, CDR2 YFSETQ, per germline. The V and J ends lost 6 bases and 5 bases respectively, with 14 bases between them. Here the CDR3 DNA reads TGCGCCAGCAAGGACCAACAGGAAACTGAAGCTTTCTTT. Translating it yields CASKDQQETEAFF. Full variable domain (outside the CDR3, taken from reference TRBV5-1 and TRBJ1-1): KAGVTQTPRYLIKTRGQQVTLSCSPISGHRSVSWYQQTPGQGLQFLFEYFSETQRNKGNFPGRFSGRQFSNSRSEMNVSTLELGDSALYLCASKDQQETEAFFGQGTRLTVV.

To note about this clonotype: This may come from a read error, since a much larger clone is one base off. The chain carries TRBV30 and TRBJ2-7, with 11 bases identical to TRBD2. The germline CDR1 and CDR2 sequences are GTSNPN and SVGIG (reference sequence). The CDR3 has 15 residues. The CDR3 loop is CAWGVQWLAGGEQYF. The CDR3 DNA is TGTGCCTGGGGTGTACAGTGGCTAGCGGGAGGCGAGCAGTACTTC.

Sample share makes this clonotype medium-sized. The chain is built from TRBV11-2 and TRBJ2-1, with 7 nucleotides matching TRBD1. CDR1 SGHAT and CDR2 FQNNGV come from the germline V gene. With 1 base clipped from V and 4 bases from J, the junction kept 10 bases outside the gene matches. The CDR3 is made up of 17 amino acids. Here the CDR3 reads CASSLVSLTGTYNEQFF. The CDR3 region has the DNA TGTGCCAGCAGCTTAGTGTCCCTGACAGGGACGTACAATGAGCAGTTCTTC.

J is TRBJ2-7 and V is TRBV2; TRBD2 aligns across 10 bases. CDR1 and CDR2 from the germline V gene are SNHLY and FYNNEI. J lost 2 bases, V lost 6 bases, and 7 bases had no gene match. The CDR3 loop spans 15 amino acids. CDR3 DNA sequence: TGTGCCAGCAGATCCCGGACTAGCGGTACCTACGAGCAGTACTTC. Amino acid sequence: CASRSRTSGTYEQYF.

DNA for the CDR3: TGTATCAGCAGTTACCCGACAAGTGCCTCCTACGAGCAGTACTTC. It specifies CISSYPTSASYEQYF. The rearrangement uses TRBV6-2 or TRBV6-3 and TRBJ2-7; D uncertain. The length of the CDR3 is 15 residues. Per the germline V gene, CDR1 is MNHEY and CDR2 is SVGEGT.

About this clonotype: The junction departs from germline at one end; a sequencing error may be responsible. The chain is built from TRBV11-2 and TRBJ2-3; unclear D gene. The CDR3 consists of 15 residues. Looked up from germline, CDR1 is SGHAT and CDR2 is FQNNGV. The CDR3: CASSSWLRNTDTQCF. CDR3 in DNA: TGTGCCAGCAGCTCCTGGCTGAGGAACACTGATACGCAGTGTTTT.

Ten or more counts support this clonotype. CDR3 residues: CASSSSVGSKRTDTQYF. CDR3 bases: TGTGCCAGCAGTTCAAGTGTGGGGAGTAAGCGCACAGATACGCAGTATTTT. The chain employs TRBV6-1 and TRBJ2-3; a possible D gene is TRBD2 (5 bases). The V and J ends lost 5 bases and 1 base respectively, with 19 bases between them. Germline CDR1 and CDR2: MNHNS and SASEGT. This CDR3 has 17 residues.

The chain couples TRBV12-3 or TRBV12-4 to TRBJ2-4, with D perhaps matching TRBD2 (5 bases). The V gene lost 5 bases and the J gene lost 2 bases, with 13 bases spanning the gap. The CDR3 totals 15 residues. DNA for the CDR3: TGTGCCAGCAGTCTGGCGGGTTTAACCAAAAACATTCAGTACTTC. This gives the protein CASSLAGLTKNIQYF.

This clonotype was counted ten times or more. V gene TRBV28 combines with J gene TRBJ2-3; no clear D. This CDR3 is built from 12 residues. CDR1 and CDR2 (germline): MDHEN, SYDVKM. Trimming took off 1 base at V and 6 bases at J, with 5 bases between the two ends. CDR3 loop: CASSLSTDTQYF. The CDR3 coding sequence is TGTGCCAGCAGTTTATCGACCGATACGCAGTATTTT.